This entry lists 9 T cell receptor beta chains sequenced from one sample in a study of blood T cell repertoires in COVID-19. Produced via immunoSEQ multiplex PCR; TCRdb's table is partial and in-frame only. This table has 350,000 to 500,000 clones, about 88% appearing once. Sequencing used PBMCs or T cells enriched from blood (not recorded which). The receptors come from a young woman who had been exposed to COVID-19.

The V gene is TRBV19, the J gene TRBJ1-1, with TRBD1 matching over 12 bases. Trimming removed 5 bases from V and 0 bases from J; junction bases left unmatched: 19. The CDR3 has 21 residues. Germline V gene sequence: CDR1 LNHDA, CDR2 SQIVND (reference sequence). This chain's CDR3 is CASSYTLFSGTGGKMNTEAFF. The CDR3 DNA sequence: TGTGCCAGTAGTTATACTTTATTTTCAGGGACAGGGGGCAAGATGAACACTGAAGCTTTCTTT.

The V and J genes are TRBV3-1 (or the pseudogene TRBV3-2) and TRBJ2-7; D uncertain. The V end lost 1 base, the J end lost 0 bases, and 10 bases lay between the germline ends. Germline loops: CDR1 LGHDT, CDR2 YNNKEL (reference sequence). This CDR3 spans 15 amino acids. The CDR3 DNA reads TGTGCCAGCAGCCAAGGTGGTTCCTACTCCTACGAGCAGTACTTC. Protein sequence: CASSQGGSYSYEQYF.

The chain combines TRBV6-5 with TRBJ1-1, with TRBD1 as a possible D gene (5 bases). V was trimmed by 7 bases and J by 5 bases, leaving 17 bases between them. The CDR3 is made up of 14 amino acids. Germline lookup yields CDR1 MNHEY and CDR2 SVGAGI. This CDR3 reads CASTIFGGNTEAFF. The CDR3 bases are TGTGCCAGCACTATCTTCGGGGGTAATACTGAAGCTTTCTTT.

This chain uses TRBV6-2 or TRBV6-3 with TRBJ2-3; D may be TRBD1 (6 bases). Germline V lookup: CDR1 MNHEY, CDR2 SVGEGT. V lost 5 bases and J lost 4, with 13 bases in between. The length of the CDR3 is 14 residues. The CDR3 reads CASSKQGGADTQYF. In nucleotides, the CDR3 is TGTGCCAGCAGTAAACAGGGTGGCGCAGATACGCAGTATTTT.

This clone was detected only once. The rearrangement links TRBV9 to TRBJ2-7; D is ambiguous. V lost 3 bases and J 1 base, leaving 5 bases between the germline ends. Per the germline V gene, CDR1 is SGDLS and CDR2 is YYNGEE. The CDR3 sequence is 12 residues long. The CDR3 sequence: CASSGQSYEQYF. The CDR3 DNA is TGTGCCAGCAGCGGGCAATCCTACGAGCAGTACTTC.

This clone occurred once. This chain links TRBV28 with TRBJ1-2; perhaps TRBD1 as D (6 bases). V was pared by 3 bases and J by 5 bases, with 13 bases between. CDR3 length equals 14 residues. Germline-derived CDR1 and CDR2 are MDHEN and SYDVKM. DNA of the CDR3: TGTGCCAGCAGTTTGGGGACCCAGGGGTATGGCTACACCTTC. Its translation: CASSLGTQGYGYTF.

V is TRBV27 and J is TRBJ1-2; 12 bases line up with TRBD1. The CDR3 extends over 15 amino acids. The V gene's germline CDR1 is MNHEY and CDR2 SMNVEV (reference sequence). The junction had 4 bases not matched to a gene; V was cut back by 3 bases and J by 5 bases. CDR3 in amino acids: CASSLGQGAPYGYTF. The CDR3 nucleotides read TGTGCCAGCAGTTTGGGACAGGGGGCTCCTTATGGCTACACCTTC.

The rearrangement uses TRBV6-5 and TRBJ1-1; D might be TRBD1 (6 bases). The CDR3 has 13 residues. V was cut by 7 bases and J by 3 bases, with 12 bases left in between. Germline V gives CDR1 MNHEY, CDR2 SVGAGI. The CDR3 protein is CASKNQGYTEAFF. The DNA for the CDR3 is TGTGCCAGCAAAAACCAGGGGTACACTGAAGCTTTCTTT.

The chain carries TRBV6-5 and TRBJ2-7, with 8 nucleotides matching TRBD2. Looked up from germline, CDR1 is MNHEY and CDR2 is SVGAGI. The CDR3 contains 15 residues. V lost 2 bases, J lost 4 bases, and 7 bases stayed unmatched. The CDR3 loop reads CASSYDGAGGYEQYF. CDR3 in DNA: TGTGCCAGCAGTTACGATGGGGCGGGAGGATACGAGCAGTACTTC.